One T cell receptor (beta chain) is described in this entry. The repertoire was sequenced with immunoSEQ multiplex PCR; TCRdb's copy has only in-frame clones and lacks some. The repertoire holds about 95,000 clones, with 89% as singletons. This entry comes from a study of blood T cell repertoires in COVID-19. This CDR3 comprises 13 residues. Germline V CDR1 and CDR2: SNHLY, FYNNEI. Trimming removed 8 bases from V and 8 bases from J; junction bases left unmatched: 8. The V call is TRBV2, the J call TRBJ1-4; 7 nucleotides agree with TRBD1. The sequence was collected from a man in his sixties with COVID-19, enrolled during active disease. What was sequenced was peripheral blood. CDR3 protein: CASEKGAREKLFF. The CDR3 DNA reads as TGTGCCAGCGAGAAGGGGGCGCGAGAAAAACTGTTTTTT. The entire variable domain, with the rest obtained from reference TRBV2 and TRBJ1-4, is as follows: EPEVTQTPSHQVTQMGQEVILRCVPISNHLYFYWYRQILGQKVEFLVSFYNNEISEKSEIFDDQFSVERPDGSNFTLKIRSTKLEDSAMYFCASEKGAREKLFFGSGTQLSVL.